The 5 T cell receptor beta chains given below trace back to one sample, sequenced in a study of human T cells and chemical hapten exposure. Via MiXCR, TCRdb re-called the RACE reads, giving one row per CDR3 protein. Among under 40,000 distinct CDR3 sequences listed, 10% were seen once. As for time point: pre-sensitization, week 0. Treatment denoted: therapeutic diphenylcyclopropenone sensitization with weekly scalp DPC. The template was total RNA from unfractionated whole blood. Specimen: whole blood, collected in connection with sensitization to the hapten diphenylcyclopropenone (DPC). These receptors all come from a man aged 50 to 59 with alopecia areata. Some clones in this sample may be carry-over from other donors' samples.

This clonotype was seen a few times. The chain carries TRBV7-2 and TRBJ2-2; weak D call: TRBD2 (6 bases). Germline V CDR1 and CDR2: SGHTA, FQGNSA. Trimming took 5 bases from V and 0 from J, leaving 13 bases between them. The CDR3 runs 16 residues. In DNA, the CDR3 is TGTGCCAGCAGCCCTAGGGGCGGGGCGAACACCGGGGAGCTGTTTTTT. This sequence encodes CASSPRGGANTGELFF. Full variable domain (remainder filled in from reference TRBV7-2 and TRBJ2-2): GAGVSQSPSNKVTEKGKDVELRCDPISGHTALYWYRQSLGQGLEFLIYFQGNSAPDKSGLPSDRFSAERTGGSVSTLTIQRTQQEDSAVYLCASSPRGGANTGELFFGEGSRLTVL.

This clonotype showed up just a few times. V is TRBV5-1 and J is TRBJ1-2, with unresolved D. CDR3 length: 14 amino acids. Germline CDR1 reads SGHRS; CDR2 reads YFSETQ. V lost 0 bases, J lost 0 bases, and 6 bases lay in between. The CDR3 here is CASSLGQANYGYTF. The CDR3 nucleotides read TGCGCCAGCAGCTTGGGCCAGGCTAACTATGGCTACACCTTC.

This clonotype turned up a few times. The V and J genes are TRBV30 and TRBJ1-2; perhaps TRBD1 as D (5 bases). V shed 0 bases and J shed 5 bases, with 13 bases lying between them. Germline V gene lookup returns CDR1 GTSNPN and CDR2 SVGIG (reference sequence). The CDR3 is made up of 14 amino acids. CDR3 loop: CAWSVWGGGYGYTF. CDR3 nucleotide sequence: TGTGCCTGGAGTGTATGGGGGGGAGGATATGGCTACACCTTC.

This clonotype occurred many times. CDR3 nucleotides: TGTGCCAGCAGATCTCCCTCCTACGAGCAGTACTTC. It translates to CASRSPSYEQYF. This chain connects TRBV6-2 or TRBV6-3 to TRBJ2-7; no reliable D call. This CDR3 is 12 amino acids long. V lost 6 bases to trimming and J lost 0 bases, with 6 bases between them. Germline CDR1 reads MNHEY; CDR2 reads SVGEGT.

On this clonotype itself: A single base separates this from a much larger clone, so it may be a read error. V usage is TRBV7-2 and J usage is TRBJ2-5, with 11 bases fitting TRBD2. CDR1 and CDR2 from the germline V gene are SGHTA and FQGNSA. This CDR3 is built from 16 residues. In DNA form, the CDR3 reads TGTGCCAGCAGCTTAGCTACTAGCGGGGGCCAAGAGACCCTGTACTTC. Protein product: CASSLATSGGQETLYF.